This T cell receptor (beta chain) was documented in a study of monozygotic twins with inflammatory bowel disease. Study-wide results and limits: Versus healthy twins, IBD patients showed fewer clonotypes shared with others, especially with disease activity. No repertoire similarity difference was seen between concordant and discordant twins; power was possibly limited.

Per the germline V gene, CDR1 is LNHNV and CDR2 is YYDKDF (reference sequence). This CDR3 has 15 amino acids. A remark on this clonotype: Its antigen is not known.

TCRdb reanalyzed the 5' RACE reads and collapses them to one entry per CDR3 protein, without DNA. The sample includes approximately 160,000 distinct CDR3 sequences. Sequenced sample: blood. The sequence came from a human donor with ulcerative colitis or Crohn's disease, or a healthy co-twin of an affected twin (not recorded which). J is TRBJ2-1 and V is TRBV15; absent DNA, TCRdb's TRBD2 call cannot be checked. The CDR3: CATSPRLAGGNEQFF.